These 12 T cell receptor beta chains were all obtained from the same sample, sequenced in a study of CD8 T cells in Susac syndrome (dated by TCRdb to the late 2010s). Receptor libraries were prepared by the immunoSEQ multiplex PCR assay. RNA was extracted using the RNeasy kit, and roughly 0.45 to 1 ug of the RNA was reverse transcribed with random hexamers. TCRdb reprocessed the public reads (quality trimming at Q25 with fastp, clone calling with MiXCR) and kept in-frame beta chains. Rows with one shared CDR3 protein collapse into an entry with the most common genes and DNA. The sample yields roughly 400,000 distinct CDR3 sequences; approximately 89% were counted once. The top ten constitute 0.09% to 0.15% of the sample. The sequenced sample consisted of CD8+ T cells from PBMCs. The receptors here all came from a human donor with multiple sclerosis.

This clonotype was seen only a few times. The chain combines TRBV20-1 with TRBJ2-2; weak D call: TRBD1 (5 bases). Trimming removed 5 bases at V and 5 bases at J, with 12 bases between. The CDR3 consists of 13 residues. Germline CDR1 reads DFQATT; CDR2 reads SNEGSKA (reference sequence). In DNA form, the CDR3 reads TGCAGTGCTGGGGCCTTGGGAACCGGGGAGCTGTTTTTT. Encoded protein: CSAGALGTGELFF.

This chain links TRBV19 with TRBJ1-1; D remains unclear. The CDR3 has 11 residues. From germline, CDR1 is LNHDA and CDR2 SQIVND (reference sequence). The V end lost 10 bases, the J end lost 2 bases, and 8 bases lay between the germline ends. The chain's CDR3 is CATIDNTEAFF. The CDR3 nucleotides read TGTGCCACCATCGACAACACTGAAGCTTTCTTT.

The CDR3 is CSVEQGAGGYTF. The CDR3 DNA reads as TGCAGCGTTGAACAGGGGGCGGGAGGCTACACCTTC. This rearrangement joins TRBV29-1 to TRBJ1-2, with TRBD1 matching 8 bases. Per the germline V gene, CDR1 is SQVTM and CDR2 is ANQGSEA. V trimming: 2 bases; J trimming: 8 bases; junction bases outside the gene matches: 4. The CDR3 covers 12 residues.

The chain carries TRBV6-1 and TRBJ2-7; D not resolved. The germline gives CDR1 MNHNS, CDR2 SASEGT. The V end was cut by 3 bases, the J end by 6 bases, with 12 bases between. The CDR3 runs 13 residues. In DNA form, the CDR3 reads TGTGCCAGCAGTGAGATGGCCCCAAGCGAGCAGTACTTC. The encoded protein is CASSEMAPSEQYF.

The chain employs TRBV7-9 and TRBJ2-1; 7 bases fit TRBD2. With V trimmed by 6 bases and J by 7 bases, 12 bases remained unmatched. The CDR3 extends over 15 amino acids. CDR1 is SEHNR, CDR2 FQNEAQ, per germline (reference sequence). This chain's CDR3 is CASSPKRGNWNEQFF. In DNA form, the CDR3 reads TGTGCCAGCAGTCCCAAGCGGGGTAACTGGAATGAGCAGTTCTTC.

This clonotype was seen just once. The chain couples TRBV11-2 to TRBJ2-2; no reliable D call. Germline V gives CDR1 SGHAT, CDR2 FQNNGV. The germline V and J ends were trimmed by 10 bases and 3 bases, with 15 bases remaining between them. The CDR3 contains 14 residues. The CDR3 loop reads CATAGLSYTGELFF. The CDR3 DNA sequence: TGTGCCACCGCTGGGCTGTCTTACACCGGGGAGCTGTTTTTT.

CDR3 DNA: TGCGCCAGCAGCCAAGGGACAGCGACGTACCAAGAGACCCAGTACTTC. Amino acid sequence: CASSQGTATYQETQYF. The chain joins TRBV4-1 to TRBJ2-5, with D perhaps matching TRBD1 (6 bases). This CDR3 has 16 residues. Germline assignment: CDR1 MGHRA and CDR2 YSYEKL. V gave up 1 base and J gave up 0 bases, with 12 bases separating them.

The chain joins TRBV4-1 to TRBJ1-1; no clear D. CDR1 is MGHRA, CDR2 YSYEKL, per germline. The CDR3 contains 12 residues. V was shortened by 3 bases and J by 3 bases, with 5 bases between the two germline ends. CDR3 in DNA: TGCGCCAGCAGCCAGATTGACACTGAAGCTTTCTTT. Its translation is CASSQIDTEAFF.

The chain has TRBV7-6 and TRBJ2-5; 13 bases fit TRBD2. CDR3 length: 17 amino acids. CDR1 and CDR2 from the germline V gene are SGHVS and FNYEAQ. With V trimmed by 5 bases and J by 5 bases, 11 bases remained unmatched. DNA of the CDR3: TGTGCCAGCAGCCCACACACTAGCGGGAGGGCACACGAGACCCAGTACTTC. Amino acid sequence: CASSPHTSGRAHETQYF. Full variable domain (outside the CDR3, taken from reference TRBV7-6 and TRBJ2-5): GAGVSQSPRYKVTKRGQDVALRCDPISGHVSLYWYRQALGQGPEFLTYFNYEAQQDKSGLPNDRFSAERPEGSISTLTIQRTEQRDSAMYRCASSPHTSGRAHETQYFGPGTRLLVL.

The chain has TRBV30 and TRBJ2-7; D is unclear. V lost 1 base to trimming and J lost 6 bases, with 7 bases between them. This CDR3 has 11 residues. Germline V gives CDR1 GTSNPN, CDR2 SVGIG (reference sequence). CDR3 sequence (DNA): TGTGCCTGGAGTGGAGATTTCGAGCAGTACTTC. Residues: CAWSGDFEQYF.

The chain links TRBV5-1 to TRBJ2-3; TRBD2 agrees at 13 bases. There are 18 residues in the CDR3. Germline V gene sequence: CDR1 SGHRS, CDR2 YFSETQ. Unmatched junction bases numbered 9, after V lost 3 bases and J lost 2 bases. The DNA for the CDR3 is TGCGCCAGCAGCTCGCACTACGGACTAGCGGGGGACACAGATACGCAGTATTTT. This codes for CASSSHYGLAGDTDTQYF.

The CDR3 loop reads CASSSQGQDYNEQFF. The CDR3 region has the DNA TGTGCCAGCAGCTCTCAGGGGCAAGACTACAATGAGCAGTTCTTC. The chain joins TRBV5-4 to TRBJ2-1, with D maybe TRBD1 (6 bases). The germline V gene encodes CDR1 SGHNT and CDR2 YYREEE (reference sequence). V dropped 3 bases and J dropped 3 bases, with 13 bases sitting between them. The CDR3 covers 15 residues.